The rows below give T cell receptor beta chains drawn from one sample of a study of radiation and T cells in renal cell carcinoma. TCRdb's copy holds only in-frame clones and misses some; the assay was immunoSEQ multiplex PCR. The sample shows about 150,000 clones, roughly 90% of them seen only once. The sequencing here drew on blood, taken from a patient whose treatment included radiotherapy and nephrectomy. The receptors were sampled from a woman in her forties or fifties with renal cell carcinoma. Each CDR3 is given with its conserved first and last residue. A D gene is named only where the DNA matches it firmly. Only part of the rows carry a size: once, few, many, or a class if the clone is expanded.

>TRBV7-2|TRBJ2-3|once|TRBD2
CASSLARSSGGAPDTQYF
TGTGCCAGCAGCTTAGCGAGGTCTAGCGGGGGTGCTCCAGATACGCAGTATTTT
>TRBV27|TRBJ2-5|NA|TRBD1
CASSPTMTGGQETQYF
TGTGCCAGCAGCCCAACAATGACAGGGGGACAAGAGACCCAGTACTTC
>TRBV5-1|TRBJ1-1|once|TRBD1
CASSPETGVSTEAFF
TGCGCCAGCAGCCCGGAGACAGGGGTGAGCACTGAAGCTTTCTTT
>TRBV21-1|TRBJ1-1|NA|NA
CASSRFPRGQAEAFF
TGTGCCAGCAGCAGATTCCCCCGGGGTCAGGCGGAAGCTTTCTTT
>TRBV19|TRBJ2-1|few|TRBD2
CASEGNVAGGGNEQFF
TGTGCCAGCGAGGGCAACGTGGCGGGGGGAGGCAATGAGCAGTTCTTC
>TRBV18|TRBJ2-5|once|TRBD2
CASSPGLVAIETQYF
TGTGCCAGCTCACCGGGACTAGTTGCGATAGAGACCCAGTACTTC
>TRBV7-9|TRBJ1-1|NA|NA
CASSQPEDTEAFF
TGTGCCAGCAGCCAACCCGAGGACACTGAAGCTTTCTTT
>TRBV5-1|TRBJ2-5|NA|NA
CASSLAVNRGETQYF
TGCGCCAGCAGCTTGGCGGTCAACCGAGGGGAGACCCAGTACTTC
>TRBV30|TRBJ2-7|NA|TRBD1
CAWDRVGEQYF
TGTGCCTGGGACAGGGTCGGCGAGCAGTACTTC
>TRBV7-2|TRBJ1-6|NA|NA
CASSWGMTGPPLHF
TGTGCCAGCAGCTGGGGCATGACGGGCCCACCCCTCCACTTT
>TRBV19|TRBJ1-6|once|NA
CASSKGRTYNSPLHF
TGTGCCAGTAGTAAGGGACGGACCTATAATTCACCCCTCCACTTT
>TRBV25-1|TRBJ1-6|NA|NA
CASSPPFGVTGGHSPLHF
TGTGCCAGCAGCCCTCCTTTCGGGGTAACAGGTGGCCATTCACCCCTCCACTTT
>TRBV6-6|TRBJ1-4|few|NA
CASSYSGGAEKLFF
TGTGCCAGCAGTTACTCCGGGGGTGCTGAAAAACTGTTTTTT
>TRBV9|TRBJ2-4|NA|TRBD2
CASSVDPLAGDRSKNIQYF
TGTGCCAGCAGCGTAGACCCACTAGCGGGAGACCGGTCCAAAAACATTCAGTACTTC
>TRBV5-1|TRBJ1-2|few|NA
CASSPALGENSYGYTF
TGCGCCAGCAGCCCAGCGTTGGGGGAAAACTCCTATGGCTACACCTTC
>TRBV6-5|TRBJ2-1|NA|TRBD2
CASSYTSGGAYNEQFF
TGTGCCAGCAGTTATACTAGCGGGGGGGCATACAATGAGCAGTTCTTC
>TRBV19|TRBJ1-5|NA|TRBD1
CASSRDSESNQPQHF
TGTGCCAGTAGTCGGGACAGCGAAAGCAATCAGCCCCAGCATTTT
>TRBV7-2|TRBJ1-5|NA|NA
CASSYLGDYSNQPQHF
TGTGCCAGCAGCTACCTGGGGGATTATAGCAATCAGCCCCAGCATTTT
>TRBV6-1|TRBJ1-1|many|NA
CASIPPGQKDTEAFF
TGTGCCAGCATTCCTCCCGGACAAAAGGACACTGAAGCTTTCTTT
>TRBV2|TRBJ1-1|NA|NA
CASSLSRWGTEAFF
TGTGCCAGCAGCTTGAGTAGATGGGGCACAGAAGCTTTCTTT
>TRBV2|TRBJ2-5|NA|TRBD2
CASSGGGVKETQYF
TGTGCCAGCAGTGGTGGGGGGGTTAAAGAGACCCAGTACTTC
>TRBV5-1|TRBJ2-3|NA|NA
CASRDSRSTDTQYF
TGCGCCAGCAGGGACAGCCGTAGCACAGATACGCAGTATTTT
>TRBV7-9|TRBJ1-1|NA|NA
CASSKDRLNTEAFF
TGTGCCAGCAGCAAGGACAGACTGAACACTGAAGCTTTCTTT
>TRBV4-3|TRBJ1-2|NA|NA
CASSQDLGGQGYTF
TGCGCCAGCAGCCAAGATTTAGGAGGGCAAGGCTACACCTTC
>TRBV19|TRBJ2-3|NA|NA
CASRDTTRGTTDTQYF
TGTGCCAGTCGCGACACAACCAGAGGGACAACGGATACGCAGTATTTT
>TRBV6-5|TRBJ1-1|NA|NA
CASSVREAFF
TGTGCCAGCAGTGTCCGTGAAGCTTTCTTT
>TRBV10-3|TRBJ1-1|NA|TRBD1
CAISDGQGDTEAFF
TGTGCCATCAGTGACGGACAGGGGGACACTGAAGCTTTCTTT
>TRBV7-2|TRBJ2-7|NA|NA
CASSPRTRYEQYF
TGTGCCAGCAGCCCGAGGACACGCTACGAGCAGTACTTC
>TRBV5-1|TRBJ1-6|NA|TRBD1
CASGDSNSPLHF
TGCGCCAGCGGGGACAGCAATTCACCCCTCCACTTT
>TRBV7-9|TRBJ1-4|NA|NA
CASSLGGGTNEKLFF
TGTGCCAGCAGCTTGGGAGGGGGAACTAATGAAAAACTGTTTTTT
>TRBV10-3|TRBJ1-4|NA|NA
CAISVAQNEKLFF
TGTGCCATCAGTGTGGCACAAAATGAAAAACTGTTTTTT
>TRBV2|TRBJ2-7|few|NA
CASGRVPRQYF
TGTGCCAGCGGAAGGGTTCCGCGGCAGTACTTC
>TRBV5-8|TRBJ1-5|NA|NA
CASSLAGNQPQHF
TGTGCCAGCAGCCTGGCAGGAAATCAGCCCCAGCATTTT